One TCR beta chain is described in this entry. V dropped 3 bases and J dropped 3; count of bases not matched to a gene: 9. Germline loops: CDR1 DFQATT, CDR2 SNEGSKA (reference sequence). The CDR3 has 16 residues. This entry is derived from a study of response to subunit inactivated influenza vaccine. TCRdb passed the RT-PCR reads through MiXCR, listing each CDR3 protein once. Among more than 550,000 distinct CDR3 sequences listed, over 9% were seen once. The data also belong to a second study, concerning T cells expressing NK-cell markers. This second report adds: The cDNA for TCR beta came from 5'RACE template switching with UMIs.

This TCR was recovered from a man aged 50 to 59 who received an inactivated influenza vaccine. This specimen was PBMCs from blood, taken on the day of vaccination. The chain couples TRBV20-1 to TRBJ2-1, with 9 bases matching TRBD2. The CDR3 loop reads CSASSREGSLYNEQFF. CDR3 in DNA: TGCAGTGCTAGTTCGCGGGAGGGTAGCCTCTACAATGAGCAGTTCTTC.